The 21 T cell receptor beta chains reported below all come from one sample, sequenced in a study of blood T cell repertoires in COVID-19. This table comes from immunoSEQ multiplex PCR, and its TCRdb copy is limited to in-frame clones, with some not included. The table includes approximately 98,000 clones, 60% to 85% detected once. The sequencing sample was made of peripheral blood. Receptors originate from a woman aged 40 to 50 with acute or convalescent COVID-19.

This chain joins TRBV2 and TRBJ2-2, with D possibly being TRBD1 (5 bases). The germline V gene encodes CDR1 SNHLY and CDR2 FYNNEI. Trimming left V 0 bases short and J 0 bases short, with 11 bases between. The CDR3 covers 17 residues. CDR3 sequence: CASSEALDSANTGELFF. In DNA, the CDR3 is TGTGCCAGCAGTGAAGCGCTTGACAGTGCGAACACCGGGGAGCTGTTTTTT.

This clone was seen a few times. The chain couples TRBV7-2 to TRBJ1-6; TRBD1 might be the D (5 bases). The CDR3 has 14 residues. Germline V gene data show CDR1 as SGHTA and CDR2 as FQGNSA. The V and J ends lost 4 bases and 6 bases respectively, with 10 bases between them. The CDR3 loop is CASSSQGSNSPLHF. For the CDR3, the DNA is TGTGCCAGCAGCTCCCAGGGATCTAATTCACCCCTCCACTTT.

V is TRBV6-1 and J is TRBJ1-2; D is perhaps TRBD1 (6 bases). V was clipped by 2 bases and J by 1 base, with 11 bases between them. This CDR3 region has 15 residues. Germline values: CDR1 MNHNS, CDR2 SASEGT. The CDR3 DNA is TGTGCCAGCAGTGAAAGACAGGCCATTAACTATGGCTACACCTTC. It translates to CASSERQAINYGYTF.

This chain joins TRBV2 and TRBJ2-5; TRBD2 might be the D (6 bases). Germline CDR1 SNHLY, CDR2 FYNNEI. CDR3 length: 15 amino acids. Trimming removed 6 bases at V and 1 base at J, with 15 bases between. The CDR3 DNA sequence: TGTGCCAGCAGCGTTTACGTGGGGGGCCAAGAGACCCAGTACTTC. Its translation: CASSVYVGGQETQYF.

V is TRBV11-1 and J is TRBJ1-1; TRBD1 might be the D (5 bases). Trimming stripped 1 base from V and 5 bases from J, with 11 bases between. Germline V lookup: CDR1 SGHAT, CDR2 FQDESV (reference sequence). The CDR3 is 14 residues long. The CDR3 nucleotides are TGTGCCAGCAGCTTAGGAAAGGGGTGGACTGAAGCTTTCTTT. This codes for CASSLGKGWTEAFF.

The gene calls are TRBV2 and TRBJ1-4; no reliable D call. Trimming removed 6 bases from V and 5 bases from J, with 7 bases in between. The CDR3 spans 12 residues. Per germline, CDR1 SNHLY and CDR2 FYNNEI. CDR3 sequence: CASRDLNEKLFF. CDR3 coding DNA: TGTGCCAGCAGGGACTTAAATGAAAAACTGTTTTTT.

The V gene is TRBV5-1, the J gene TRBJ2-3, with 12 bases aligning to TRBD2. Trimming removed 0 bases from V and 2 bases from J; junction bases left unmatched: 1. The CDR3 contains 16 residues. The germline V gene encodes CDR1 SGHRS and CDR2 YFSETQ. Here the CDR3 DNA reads TGCGCCAGCAGCTTGGCTAGCGGGGGGGACACAGATACGCAGTATTTT. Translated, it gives CASSLASGGDTDTQYF.

The CDR3 loop reads CASSRDRGMNTEAFF. The DNA of the CDR3 is TGTGCCAGCAGTAGAGACAGGGGGATGAACACTGAAGCTTTCTTT. The chain has TRBV28 and TRBJ1-1; TRBD1 matches 9 bases. V shed 5 bases and J 0 bases; nucleotides not matched to a gene: 4. Germline assignment: CDR1 MDHEN and CDR2 SYDVKM. The CDR3 contains 15 residues.

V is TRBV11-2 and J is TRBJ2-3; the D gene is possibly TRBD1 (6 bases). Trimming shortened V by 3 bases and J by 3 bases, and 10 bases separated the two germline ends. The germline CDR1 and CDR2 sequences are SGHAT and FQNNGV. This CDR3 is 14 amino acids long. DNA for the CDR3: TGTGCCAGCAGCTTTGGCAGGGGAACAGATACGCAGTATTTT. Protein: CASSFGRGTDTQYF.

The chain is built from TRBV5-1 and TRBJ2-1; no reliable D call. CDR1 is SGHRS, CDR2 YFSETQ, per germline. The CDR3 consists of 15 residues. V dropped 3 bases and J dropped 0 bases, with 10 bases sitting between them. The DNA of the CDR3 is TGCGCCAGCAGCTCAGGCCTGAGCTCCTACAATGAGCAGTTCTTC. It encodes CASSSGLSSYNEQFF.

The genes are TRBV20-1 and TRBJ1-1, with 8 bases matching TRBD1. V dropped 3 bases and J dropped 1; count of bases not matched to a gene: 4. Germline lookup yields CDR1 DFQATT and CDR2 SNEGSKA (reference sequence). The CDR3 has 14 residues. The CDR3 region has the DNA TGCAGTGCTAGTCCCGGGACAGGGAACACTGAAGCTTTCTTT. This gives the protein CSASPGTGNTEAFF.

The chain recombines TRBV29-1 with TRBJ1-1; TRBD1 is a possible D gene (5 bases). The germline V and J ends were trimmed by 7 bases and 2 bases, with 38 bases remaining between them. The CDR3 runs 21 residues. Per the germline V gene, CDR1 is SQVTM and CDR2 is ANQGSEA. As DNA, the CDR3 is TGCAGCGGCGGTTGGGGCGCAGCCTCTCCACTTCAACGAGTCTTAAACACTGAAGCTTTCTTT. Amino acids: CSGGWGAASPLQRVLNTEAFF.

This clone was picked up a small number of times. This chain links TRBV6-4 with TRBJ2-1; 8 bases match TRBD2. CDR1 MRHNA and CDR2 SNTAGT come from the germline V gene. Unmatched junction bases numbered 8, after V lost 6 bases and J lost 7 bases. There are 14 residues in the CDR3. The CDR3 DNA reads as TGTGCCAGCAGCCGGGGAACGGGGGGGAATGAGCAGTTCTTC. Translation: CASSRGTGGNEQFF.

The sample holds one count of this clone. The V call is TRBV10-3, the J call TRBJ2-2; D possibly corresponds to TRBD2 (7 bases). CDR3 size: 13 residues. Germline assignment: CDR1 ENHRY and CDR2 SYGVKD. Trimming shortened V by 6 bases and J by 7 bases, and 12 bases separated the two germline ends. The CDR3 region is CAISTGGHGELFF. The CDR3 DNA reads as TGTGCCATCAGCACCGGGGGGCACGGGGAGCTGTTTTTT.

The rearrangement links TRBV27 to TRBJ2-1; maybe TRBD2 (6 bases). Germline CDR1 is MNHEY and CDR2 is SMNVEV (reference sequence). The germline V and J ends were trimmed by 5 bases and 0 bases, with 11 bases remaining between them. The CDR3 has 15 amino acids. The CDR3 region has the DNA TGTGCCAGCAGTCCTCGGGGGAGCTCCTACAATGAGCAGTTCTTC. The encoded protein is CASSPRGSSYNEQFF.

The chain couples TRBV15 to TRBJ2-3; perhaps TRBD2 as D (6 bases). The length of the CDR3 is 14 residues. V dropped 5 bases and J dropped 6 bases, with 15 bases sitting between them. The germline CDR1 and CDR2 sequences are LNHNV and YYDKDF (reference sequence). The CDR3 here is CATSSRGVGDTQYF. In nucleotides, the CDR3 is TGTGCCACCAGCTCGCGCGGGGTGGGGGATACGCAGTATTTT. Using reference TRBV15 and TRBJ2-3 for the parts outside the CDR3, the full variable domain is DAMVIQNPRYQVTQFGKPVTLSCSQTLNHNVMYWYQQKSSQAPKLLFHYYDKDFNNEADTPDNFQSRRPNTSFCFLDIRSPGLGDTAMYLCATSSRGVGDTQYFGPGTRLTVL.

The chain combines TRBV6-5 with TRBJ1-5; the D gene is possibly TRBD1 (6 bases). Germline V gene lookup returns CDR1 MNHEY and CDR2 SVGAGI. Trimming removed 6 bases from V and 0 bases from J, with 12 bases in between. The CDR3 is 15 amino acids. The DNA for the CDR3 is TGTGCCAGCAGGGAGTACAGGGCTAGCAATCAGCCCCAGCATTTT. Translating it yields CASREYRASNQPQHF.

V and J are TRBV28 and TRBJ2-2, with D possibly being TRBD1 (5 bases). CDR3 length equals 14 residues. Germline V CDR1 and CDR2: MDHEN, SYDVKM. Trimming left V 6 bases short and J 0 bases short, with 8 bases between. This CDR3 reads CASRRQSNTGELFF. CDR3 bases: TGTGCCAGCAGGAGACAGTCGAACACCGGGGAGCTGTTTTTT.

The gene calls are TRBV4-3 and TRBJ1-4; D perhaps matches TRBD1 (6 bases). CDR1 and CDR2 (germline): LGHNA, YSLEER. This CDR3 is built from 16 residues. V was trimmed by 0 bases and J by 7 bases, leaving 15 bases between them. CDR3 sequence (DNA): TGCGCCAGCAGCCAAGACAGGGGCCTTACAGGTGAAAAACTGTTTTTT. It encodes CASSQDRGLTGEKLFF.

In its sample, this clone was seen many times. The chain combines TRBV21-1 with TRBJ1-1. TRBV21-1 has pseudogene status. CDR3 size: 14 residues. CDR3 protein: CASSNGEGGTEAFF. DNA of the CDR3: TGTGCCAGCAGCAACGGAGAGGGTGGCACTGAAGCTTTCTTT.

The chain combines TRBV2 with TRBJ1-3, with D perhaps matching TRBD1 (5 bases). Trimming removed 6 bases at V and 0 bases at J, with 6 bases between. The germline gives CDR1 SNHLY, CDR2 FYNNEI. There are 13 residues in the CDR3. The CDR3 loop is CASRTASGNTIYF. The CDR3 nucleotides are TGTGCCAGCAGGACAGCCTCTGGAAACACCATATATTTT.